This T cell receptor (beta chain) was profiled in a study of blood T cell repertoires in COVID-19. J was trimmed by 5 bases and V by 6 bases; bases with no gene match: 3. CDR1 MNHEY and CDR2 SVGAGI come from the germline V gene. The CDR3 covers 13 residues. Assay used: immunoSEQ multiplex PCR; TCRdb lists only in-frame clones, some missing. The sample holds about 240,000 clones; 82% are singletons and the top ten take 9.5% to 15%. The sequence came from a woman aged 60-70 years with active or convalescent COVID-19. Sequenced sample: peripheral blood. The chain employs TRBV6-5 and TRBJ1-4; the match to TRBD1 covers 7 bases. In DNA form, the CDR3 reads TGTGCCAGCAGGACAGGGTCCAATGAAAAACTGTTTTTT. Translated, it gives CASRTGSNEKLFF.